One and the same sample provided the 4 T cell receptor beta chains below, sequenced in a study of cytomegalovirus exposure and HLA in healthy donors. Vbeta (60) and Jbeta (13) primers were used in the PCR. Clones were sequenced by immunoSEQ multiplex PCR, and TCRdb holds only the in-frame ones, with some missing. Here the sample spans roughly 36,000 clones, roughly 74% being singletons. The sample was PBMCs. The origin of the receptors is a man between 25 and 39 years old in good health and CMV-seronegative.

The rearrangement uses TRBV28 and TRBJ2-7, with 12 positions matching TRBD2. Trimming removed 2 bases from V and 6 bases from J; junction bases left unmatched: 14. CDR3 size: 18 residues. Germline V gene data show CDR1 as MDHEN and CDR2 as SYDVKM. This CDR3 reads CASSLGEPGTSGLFEQYF. CDR3 coding DNA: TGTGCCAGCAGTTTAGGGGAACCCGGGACTAGCGGGTTGTTCGAGCAGTACTTC.

The rearrangement links TRBV2 to TRBJ1-1, with D unclear. The CDR3 contains 11 residues. V dropped 8 bases and J dropped 6 bases, with 10 bases sitting between them. CDR1 and CDR2 (germline): SNHLY, FYNNEI. The CDR3 bases are TGTGCCAGCTCCAGTAGCCCTGAAGCTTTCTTT. Its translation is CASSSSPEAFF.

The V and J genes are TRBV19 and TRBJ1-1, with TRBD1 identical over 7 bases. The CDR3 consists of 16 residues. The germline gives CDR1 LNHDA, CDR2 SQIVND (reference sequence). V gave up 3 bases and J gave up 1 base; unmatched junction bases: 8. CDR3 DNA sequence: TGTGCCAGTAGTATTTTCGCGGCAGGGGGGAACACTGAAGCTTTCTTT. It yields the protein CASSIFAAGGNTEAFF.

DNA for the CDR3: TGTGCCAGCAGCTACGATGATGGATCCGGGGGAGCTTTCTTT. It codes for CASSYDDGSGGAFF. The chain recombines TRBV7-8 with TRBJ1-1; D is possibly TRBD1 (5 bases). From germline, CDR1 is SGHVS and CDR2 FQNEAQ. This CDR3 is built from 14 residues. Trimming shortened V by 4 bases and J by 10 bases, and 19 bases separated the two germline ends.